This T cell receptor beta chain was sequenced in a study of blood T cell repertoires in COVID-19 (TCRdb year 2020). Describing the broader study: Collaborator samples came from the United States, Italy and Spain and covered acute and convalescent phases of COVID-19. The material from the prospective study consisted of cDNA or gDNA derived from T cells, B-cell-depleted T cells, or PBMCs. The dataset comprised deeply sampled blood TCRbeta repertoires from subjects exposed to, actively infected with, or recovered from COVID-19. The repertoires were released in a freely available public database intended as a resource for research on the immune response to SARS-CoV-2. The samples were drawn from the first 160 participants of the ongoing ImmuneRACE study and from over a thousand subjects provided by 6 global collaborators. The sample metadata nearly always contained a de-identified subject ID, COVID-19 status, age in years and sex. Where HLA class I and class II types were available, the types were taken from metadata supplied by the sample provider, not from assay-based typing. Study-wide findings and limitations: The quantity of clinical and demographic metadata differed by source and by participant and was supplied without curation.

Turning to this clone: Its antigen target is currently unknown. No base quality information exists; no much larger clone differs at one position.

The CDR3 sequence holds 14 residues, the cysteine and phenylalanine included. Only the CDR3 portion is preserved as DNA: 42 bases, with reading frame beginning at the first base. Between the V and J ends, shortened by 4 bases and 3 bases respectively, the junction contains 12 bases. For CDR1 and CDR2, the germline V gene lists SQVTM and ANQGSEA. TCRbeta CDR3 regions were amplified from genomic DNA by means of the immunoSEQ Assay, a bias-controlled multiplex PCR. In the original analysis: The number of nucleated cells in each sample was estimated by amplification of reference gene primers within the assay. To quantify the absolute abundance of each unique TCRbeta CDR3 rearrangement, sequence reads were collapsed and filtered. For each sample, productive Simpson clonality was calculated as the square root of Simpson's diversity index over productive rearrangements. Sourced from immuneACCESS, this table was stored by TCRdb with only in-frame sequences that have V and J called. A share of the clones is absent; for the studies checked, an unresolved V gene accounts for under half, and the remainder has no known explanation. V, J and clone size are those of that table, while D and trimming were read from the DNA. The sample includes about 330,000 clones, with 80% to 90% observed a single time. About 5.7% of the sample lies in the top ten.

Participants in the prospective study were aged roughly 18 to 95 years, lived in over 20 United States geographic areas, and enrolled through a virtual design. Cohort assignment in the prospective study relied on participant-reported clinical history from a screening survey and a study questionnaire. For ImmuneRACE Cohort 3, a participant was defined as recovered based on two consecutive negative NP/OP PCR tests, clearance by a healthcare professional, or resolution of symptoms. In the prospective study, mobile phlebotomists collected whole blood, serum and a nasopharyngeal or oropharyngeal swab from each participant. Prospective study participants could optionally give additional blood draws and questionnaires over a roughly 2-month period. Blood samples from the prospective study were shipped frozen or at room temperature prior to DNA extraction.

The clonotype was recovered from a woman aged 30 to 39 who had recovered from COVID-19. The chain was built from TRBV29-1 and TRBJ2-2; TRBD1 is a possible D gene, resting on 6 matching bases. Source material: PBMCs or T cells enriched from blood (not recorded which). The nucleotides are TGCAGCGTTGTGGGACAACGGCACACCGGGGAGCTGTTTTTT. Its translation is CSVVGQRHTGELFF.